This T cell receptor (beta chain) was profiled in a study of T-cell reconstitution after alpha-beta-depleted transplantation in children (dated by TCRdb to about 2016). Study-wide context: The study quantitatively tracked T-cell immune reconstitution after TCRalphabeta/CD19-depleted allogeneic hematopoietic cell transplantation in children using TCR repertoire profiling.

The library relied on PCR. Sequencing was carried out with an Illumina HiSeq 2500. To normalize quantification of the TCRbeta repertoire, the TCR libraries were built with molecular barcoding that relied on unique molecular identifiers. Using fastp at Q25 and MiXCR, TCRdb reprocessed the public reads and kept productive beta chains. Rows are combined by CDR3 protein, so each entry shows the most common genes and DNA. In all, the sample holds over 450,000 distinct CDR3 sequences, and 10% of those were seen once. The top ten clonotypes cover around 2% of the sample. Read against the paper, the sample's treatment or condition label means: allogeneic hematopoietic cell transplantation with graft depleted of TCRalphabeta T cells and CD19 B cells. The children who served as transplant recipients had been given grafts of TCRalphabeta/CD19-depleted allogeneic hematopoietic cells. This clonotype has at least ten counts. This clone's antigen is unknown. No base quality values were provided; no much bigger clone lies one nucleotide off.

CDR1 and CDR2, looked up from the germline V gene (reference sequence), are DFQATT and SNEGSKA. V was cut back by 4 bases and J by 0 bases, leaving a gap of 1 base between them. From the cysteine up to the phenylalanine, the CDR3 has a length of 11 residues. Only the CDR3 DNA is retained, 33 bases long and in frame from the first base. The paper as a whole reports these results and caveats: In some patients, the high TCRbeta diversity seen at day 60 was put down to recipient T cells and intrathymic progenitors that had survived conditioning. About two months after transplant, the apparently early recovery of alphabetaT-cell counts reportedly depended on just several hundred clones that had expanded rapidly and came from non-depleted graft cells. Over the following months the frequencies of hyperexpanded clones went down, and after one year T-cell counts and TCRbeta diversity were mostly credited to newly produced T cells.

The sample in question was PBMCs, obtained before TCRalphabeta/CD19-depleted stem cell transplant. The sequence came from a child aged 2-15 years with inherited bone marrow failure, due to receive a stem cell transplant. The sequence links TRBV20-1 to TRBJ2-1, with no confidently assigned D gene. CDR3 reads: CSATSYNEQFF. The DNA reads TGCAGTGCTACCTCCTACAATGAGCAGTTCTTC.